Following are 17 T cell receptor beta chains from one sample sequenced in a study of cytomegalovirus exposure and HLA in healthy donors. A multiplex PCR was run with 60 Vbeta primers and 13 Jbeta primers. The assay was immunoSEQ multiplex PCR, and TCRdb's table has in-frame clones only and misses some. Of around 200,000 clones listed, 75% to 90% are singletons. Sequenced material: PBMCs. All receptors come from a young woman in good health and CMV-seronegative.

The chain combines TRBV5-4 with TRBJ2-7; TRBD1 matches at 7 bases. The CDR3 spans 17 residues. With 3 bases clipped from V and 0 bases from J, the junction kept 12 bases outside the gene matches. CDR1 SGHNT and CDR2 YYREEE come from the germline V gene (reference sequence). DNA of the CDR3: TGTGCCAGCAGCTCGACCACCGGGACAGATATCTCCTACGAGCAGTACTTC. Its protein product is CASSSTTGTDISYEQYF.

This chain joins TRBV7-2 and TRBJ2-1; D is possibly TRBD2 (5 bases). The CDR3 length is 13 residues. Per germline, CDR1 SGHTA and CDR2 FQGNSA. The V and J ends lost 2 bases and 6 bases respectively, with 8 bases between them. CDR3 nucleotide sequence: TGTGCCAGCAGCTTAAGCGAGGGCAATGAGCAGTTCTTC. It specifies CASSLSEGNEQFF.

In DNA form, the CDR3 reads TGTGCCAGCGGTCCGGGAGCCCACGCAGATACGCAGTATTTT. Translation gives CASGPGAHADTQYF. The V call is TRBV5-5, the J call TRBJ2-3, with D maybe TRBD2 (6 bases). Looked up from germline, CDR1 is SGHKS and CDR2 is YYEKEE (reference sequence). The V end was cut by 7 bases, the J end by 4 bases, with 16 bases between. The CDR3 runs 14 residues. Variable domain in full (rest from reference TRBV5-5 and TRBJ2-3): DAGVTQSPTHLIKTRGQQVTLRCSPISGHKSVSWYQQVLGQGPQFIFQYYEKEERGRGNFPDRFSARQFPNYSSELNVNALLLGDSALYLCASGPGAHADTQYFGPGTRLTVL.

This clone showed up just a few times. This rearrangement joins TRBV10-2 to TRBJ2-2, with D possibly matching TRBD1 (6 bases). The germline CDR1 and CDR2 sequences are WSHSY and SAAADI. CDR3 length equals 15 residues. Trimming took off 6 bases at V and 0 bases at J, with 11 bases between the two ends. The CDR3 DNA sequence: TGCGCCAGCAGCCTACAGGGAACGAACACCGGGGAGCTGTTTTTT. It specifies CASSLQGTNTGELFF.

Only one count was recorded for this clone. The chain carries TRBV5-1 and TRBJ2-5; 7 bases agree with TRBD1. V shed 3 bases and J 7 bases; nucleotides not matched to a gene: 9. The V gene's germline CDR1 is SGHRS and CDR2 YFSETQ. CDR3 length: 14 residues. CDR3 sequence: CASSYSTGLGTQYF. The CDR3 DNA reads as TGCGCCAGCAGCTACTCGACAGGGCTGGGGACCCAGTACTTC.

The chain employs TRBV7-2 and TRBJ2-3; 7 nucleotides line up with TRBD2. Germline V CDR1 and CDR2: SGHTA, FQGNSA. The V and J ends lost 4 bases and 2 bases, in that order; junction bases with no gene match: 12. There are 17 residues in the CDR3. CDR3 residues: CASSSTLAVLFTDTQYF. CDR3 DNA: TGTGCCAGCAGCTCCACTCTAGCGGTCCTTTTCACAGATACGCAGTATTTT.

The CDR3 region has the DNA TGTGCCAGCAGTCTCCCTTTGGGACATTCCTACGAGCAGTACTTC. This translates into CASSLPLGHSYEQYF. The rearrangement uses TRBV28 and TRBJ2-7; D may be TRBD1 (6 bases). The V gene's germline CDR1 is MDHEN and CDR2 SYDVKM. V lost 5 bases and J 1 base, leaving 15 bases between the germline ends. This CDR3 has 15 residues.

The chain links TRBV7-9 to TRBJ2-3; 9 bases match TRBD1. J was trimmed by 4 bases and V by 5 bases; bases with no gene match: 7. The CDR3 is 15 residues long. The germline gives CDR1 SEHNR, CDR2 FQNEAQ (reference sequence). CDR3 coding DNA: TGTGCCAGCAGCCTCGGACAGGGGTTTGCAGATACGCAGTATTTT. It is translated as CASSLGQGFADTQYF.

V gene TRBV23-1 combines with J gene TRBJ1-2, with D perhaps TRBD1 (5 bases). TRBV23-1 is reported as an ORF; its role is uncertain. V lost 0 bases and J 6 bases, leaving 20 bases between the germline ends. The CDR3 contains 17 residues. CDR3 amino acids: CASSQSFCTGGDDGYTF. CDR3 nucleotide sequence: TGCGCCAGCAGTCAATCATTTTGTACCGGAGGGGACGATGGCTACACCTTC.

CDR3 in amino acids: CASSPPQAVEGEQYF. In DNA, the CDR3 is TGTGCCAGCTCACCACCGCAGGCCGTGGAGGGGGAGCAGTACTTC. The chain has TRBV18 and TRBJ2-7; possible D gene TRBD2, 6 bases. Trimming took off 0 bases at V and 7 bases at J, with 16 bases between the two ends. CDR1 and CDR2 (germline): KGHSH, LQKENI. This CDR3 is built from 15 residues.

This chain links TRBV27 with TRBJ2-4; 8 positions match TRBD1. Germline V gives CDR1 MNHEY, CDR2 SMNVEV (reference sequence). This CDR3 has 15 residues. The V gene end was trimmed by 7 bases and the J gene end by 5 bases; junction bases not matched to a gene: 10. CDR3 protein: CASTRGQGAQNIQYF. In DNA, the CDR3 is TGTGCCAGCACCCGGGGGCAGGGGGCTCAAAACATTCAGTACTTC.

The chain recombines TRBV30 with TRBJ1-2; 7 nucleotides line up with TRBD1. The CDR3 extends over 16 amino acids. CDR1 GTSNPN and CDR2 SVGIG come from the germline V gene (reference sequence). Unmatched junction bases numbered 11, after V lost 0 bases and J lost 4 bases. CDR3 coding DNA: TGTGCCTGGAGTGTACCCGGGACAGCGACATTCTATGGCTACACCTTC. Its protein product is CAWSVPGTATFYGYTF.

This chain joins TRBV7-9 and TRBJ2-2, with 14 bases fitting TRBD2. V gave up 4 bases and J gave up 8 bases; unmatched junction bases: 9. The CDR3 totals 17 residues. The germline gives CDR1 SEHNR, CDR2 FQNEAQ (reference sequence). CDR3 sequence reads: CASSSDGTSGSKGELFF. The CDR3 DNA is TGTGCCAGCAGCTCCGATGGGACTAGCGGGAGTAAAGGGGAGCTGTTTTTT.

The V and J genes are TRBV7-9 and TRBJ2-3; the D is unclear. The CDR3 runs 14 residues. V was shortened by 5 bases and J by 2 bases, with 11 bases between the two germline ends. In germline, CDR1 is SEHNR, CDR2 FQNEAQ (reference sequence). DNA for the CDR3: TGTGCCAGCAGCCACCCACTCCACACAGATACGCAGTATTTT. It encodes CASSHPLHTDTQYF.

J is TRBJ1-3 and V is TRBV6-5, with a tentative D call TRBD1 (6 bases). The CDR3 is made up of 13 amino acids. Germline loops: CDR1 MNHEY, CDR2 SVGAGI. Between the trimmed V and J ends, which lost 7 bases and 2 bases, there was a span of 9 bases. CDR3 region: CASKTGTGNTIYF. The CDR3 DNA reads TGTGCCAGCAAGACAGGCACTGGAAACACCATATATTTT.

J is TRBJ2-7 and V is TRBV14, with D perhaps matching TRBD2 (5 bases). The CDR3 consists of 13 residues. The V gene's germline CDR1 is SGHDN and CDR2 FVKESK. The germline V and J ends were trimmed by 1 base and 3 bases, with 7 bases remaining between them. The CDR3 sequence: CASSQGGFYEQYF. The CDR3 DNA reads TGTGCCAGCAGCCAAGGAGGGTTCTACGAGCAGTACTTC. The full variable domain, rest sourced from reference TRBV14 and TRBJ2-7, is EAGVTQFPSHSVIEKGQTVTLRCDPISGHDNLYWYRRVMGKEIKFLLHFVKESKQDESGMPNNRFLAERTGGTYSTLKVQPAELEDSGVYFCASSQGGFYEQYFGPGTRLTVT.

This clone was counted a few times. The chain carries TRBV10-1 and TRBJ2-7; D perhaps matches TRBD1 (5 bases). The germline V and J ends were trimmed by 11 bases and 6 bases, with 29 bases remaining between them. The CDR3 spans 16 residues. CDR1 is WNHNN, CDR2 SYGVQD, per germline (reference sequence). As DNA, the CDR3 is TGCGCCGGACATCAGGTCGCGCACCCCCTCGATTGCGAGCAGTACTTC. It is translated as CAGHQVAHPLDCEQYF.